This paragraph covers one T cell receptor (beta chain) sequence. Antigen specificity is unknown. V lost 0 bases, J lost 4 bases, and 10 bases lay in between. CDR3 size: 15 residues. Per the germline V gene, CDR1 is KGHSH and CDR2 is LQKENI. Using immunoSEQ multiplex PCR, the repertoire was profiled, and TCRdb retains in-frame clones only, with some absent. This sample has 150,000 to 200,000 clones, with about 87% found just once. Time point noted: blood 4 weeks post-SBRT, at nephrectomy. Indicated treatment: 15 Gy SBRT to primary tumor, nephrectomy 4 weeks later. Nephrectomy followed 15 Gy stereotactic body radiation by 4 weeks. Blood was sampled at baseline, 2 weeks and 4 weeks after SBRT. Clear cell pathology was present in this patient's renal cell carcinoma. The source of the sample is a study of radiation and T cells in renal cell carcinoma. General observations from the study: In blood, top tumor clones expanded by 2 weeks, shrinking by 4.

The sequencing used blood, collected from a patient whose treatment included radiotherapy and nephrectomy. This clonotype was sampled from a woman in her forties or fifties with renal cell carcinoma. J is TRBJ2-1 and V is TRBV18; no clear D. The CDR3 spells CASSPPGISYNEQFF. The CDR3 bases are TGTGCCAGCTCACCACCAGGGATCTCATACAATGAGCAGTTCTTC.